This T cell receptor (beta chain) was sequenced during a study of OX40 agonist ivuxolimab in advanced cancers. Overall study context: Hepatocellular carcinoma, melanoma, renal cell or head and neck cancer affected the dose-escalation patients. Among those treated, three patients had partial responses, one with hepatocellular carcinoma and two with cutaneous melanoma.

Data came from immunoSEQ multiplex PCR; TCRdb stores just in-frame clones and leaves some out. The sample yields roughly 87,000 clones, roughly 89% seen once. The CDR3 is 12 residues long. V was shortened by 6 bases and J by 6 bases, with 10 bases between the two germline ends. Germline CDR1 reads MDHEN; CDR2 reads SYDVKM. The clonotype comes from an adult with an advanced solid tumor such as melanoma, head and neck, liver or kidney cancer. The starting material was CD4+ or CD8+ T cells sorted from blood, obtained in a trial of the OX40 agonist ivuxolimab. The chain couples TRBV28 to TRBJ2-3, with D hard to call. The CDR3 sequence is CASSILWDTQYF. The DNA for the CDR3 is TGTGCCAGCAGCATCCTTTGGGATACGCAGTATTTT.